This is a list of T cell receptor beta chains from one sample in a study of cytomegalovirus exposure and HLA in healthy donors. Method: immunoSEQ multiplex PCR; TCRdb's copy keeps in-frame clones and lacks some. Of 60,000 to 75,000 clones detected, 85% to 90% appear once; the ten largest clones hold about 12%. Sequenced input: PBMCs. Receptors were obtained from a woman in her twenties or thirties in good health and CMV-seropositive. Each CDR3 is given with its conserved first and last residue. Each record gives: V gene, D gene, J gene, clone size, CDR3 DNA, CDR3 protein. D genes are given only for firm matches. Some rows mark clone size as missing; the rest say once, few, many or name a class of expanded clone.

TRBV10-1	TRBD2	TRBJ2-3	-	TGCGCCAGCAGTGAAGGGGCGGGAGGGTCAGATACGCAGTATTTT	CASSEGAGGSDTQYF
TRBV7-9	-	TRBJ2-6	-	TGTGCCAGCAGCTTGGCAACTGGGGCCAACGTCCTGACTTTC	CASSLATGANVLTF
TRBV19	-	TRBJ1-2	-	TGTGCCAGTAGTATAGATAATAACTATGGCTACACCTTC	CASSIDNNYGYTF
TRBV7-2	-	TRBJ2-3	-	TGTGCCAGCAGCTGGGGGCTGGGGGCCGCCGCCGATACGCAGTATTTT	CASSWGLGAAADTQYF
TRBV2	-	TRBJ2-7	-	TGTGCCAGCAGTGAGAGACAGGCTAGCTTCTACGAGCAGTACTTC	CASSERQASFYEQYF
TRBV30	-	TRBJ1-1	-	TGTGCCTGGAGTGTTTACAGCGAAGCTTTCTTT	CAWSVYSEAFF
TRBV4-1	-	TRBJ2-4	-	TGCGCCAGCAGCCCCCCTTTCTCGAGGCCCTACTTC	CASSPPFSRPYF
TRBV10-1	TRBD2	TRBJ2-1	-	TGCGCCAGCGGGCCTAGCGGGAGGGCCGATGAGCAGTTCTTC	CASGPSGRADEQFF
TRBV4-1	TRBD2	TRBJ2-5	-	TGCGCCAGCAGCCAAACAACCGGGACTATCCAAGAGACCCAGTACTTC	CASSQTTGTIQETQYF
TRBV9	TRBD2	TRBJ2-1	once	TGTGCCAGCAGCGCCCAAAGGGGGGCGGGACTAGCCTACAATGAGCAGTTCTTC	CASSAQRGAGLAYNEQFF
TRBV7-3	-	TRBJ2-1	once	TGTGCCAGCAGCCCCCGGAGGACGGGGTTGGGTGAGCAGTTCTTC	CASSPRRTGLGEQFF
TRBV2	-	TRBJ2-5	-	TGTGCCAGCAGTACTAGTGAGGAGACCCAGTACTTC	CASSTSEETQYF
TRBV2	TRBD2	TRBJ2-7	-	TGTGCCAGCAGATTGAGCGGGAGTTTCGACGAGCAGTACTTC	CASRLSGSFDEQYF
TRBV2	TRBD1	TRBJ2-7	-	TGTGCCAGCTCGGCGACAGGGAAAGGGGAGCAGTACTTC	CASSATGKGEQYF
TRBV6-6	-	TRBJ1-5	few	TGTGCCAGCATGACACCTAATCAGCCCCAGCATTTT	CASMTPNQPQHF